This T cell receptor beta chain derives from a study of graft-versus-host responses after intestinal transplantation. Study details: In this cohort, recipients had multivisceral, liver-intestinal, or isolated intestinal transplants. Following induction with anti-thymocyte globulin, all recipients were given tacrolimus and steroids for approximately 3 years.

V lost 5 bases and J lost 5; bases outside the gene matches: 2. The CDR3 totals 12 residues. The germline gives CDR1 SGHAT, CDR2 FQNNGV. Overall study results and limits: Present in recipient marrow, GvH clones included some that appeared first in ileum or blood.

For this clone: What it binds is not known.

Produced via immunoSEQ multiplex PCR; TCRdb's table is partial and in-frame only. The sample yields about 41,000 clones, roughly 96% seen once. This receptor was obtained from a human donor who was the organ donor for an intestinal transplant. This specimen was unstimulated CD8+ T cells sorted from spleen or lymph node cells, taken before transplant. The chain carries TRBV11-2 and TRBJ2-7; TRBD1 aligns across 8 bases. CDR3 in DNA: TGTGCCAGCAGCCCGACAGGGGACGAGCAGTACTTC. Its translation is CASSPTGDEQYF.